These 19 T cell receptor beta chains came from one sample sequenced in a study of cytomegalovirus exposure and HLA in healthy donors (dated by TCRdb to about 2017). Library prep was done by the immunoSEQ multiplex PCR assay. TCRdb limited this immuneACCESS table to in-frame rearrangements with V and J called. A share of clones is missing; checked studies link under half to unresolved V genes, and the rest is unexplained. For this sample the table gives approximately 220,000 clones, of which around 90% were detected only once. Approximately 0.99% of the sample is held by the ten biggest clonotypes. The sequencing input was PBMCs. The source of these receptors is a woman aged 18 to 35 in good health and CMV-seronegative.

V is TRBV11-2 and J is TRBJ1-4; the match to TRBD1 covers 7 bases. Trimming at V came to 1 base and at J to 6 bases, leaving 2 bases not matched to a gene. The CDR3 totals 14 residues. Germline CDR1 SGHAT, CDR2 FQNNGV. The CDR3 reads CASSLGQGDEKLFF. Here the CDR3 DNA reads TGTGCCAGCAGCTTAGGCCAGGGGGATGAAAAACTGTTTTTT.

A single count supports this clone. V gene TRBV11-3 combines with J gene TRBJ2-1; 9 bases match TRBD2. The ends lost 3 bases at V and 5 bases at J; junction bases unmatched: 8. This CDR3 comprises 16 residues. Germline V CDR1 and CDR2: SGHNT, YENEEA. The CDR3 nucleotides are TGTGCCAGCAGCTTTTTAGGTAGCGGGAGAAACAATGAGCAGTTCTTC. It encodes CASSFLGSGRNNEQFF.

The chain uses TRBV6-5 and TRBJ2-2, with D perhaps matching TRBD1 (6 bases). This CDR3 comprises 15 residues. Germline V gives CDR1 MNHEY, CDR2 SVGAGI. V was clipped by 6 bases and J by 0 bases, with 11 bases between them. The CDR3: CASRLTGANTGELFF. The CDR3 nucleotides are TGTGCCAGCAGATTGACAGGCGCGAACACCGGGGAGCTGTTTTTT.

The rearrangement joins TRBV6-1 to TRBJ1-2, with a weak D call TRBD1 (6 bases). V dropped 2 bases and J dropped 7 bases, with 11 bases sitting between them. CDR3 length equals 13 residues. Germline loops: CDR1 MNHNS, CDR2 SASEGT. DNA for the CDR3: TGTGCCAGCAGTGAAACAGGGAGAAGTGGCTACACCTTC. Amino acid sequence: CASSETGRSGYTF.

The J gene is TRBJ2-7, the V gene TRBV27, with 8 bases matching TRBD1. Losses at the gene ends were 3 bases for V and 2 bases for J; bases not matched to a gene: 6. Germline V gene lookup returns CDR1 MNHEY and CDR2 SMNVEV (reference sequence). The CDR3 consists of 15 residues. CDR3 region: CASSFRDRRTYEQYF. In DNA form, the CDR3 reads TGTGCCAGCAGTTTCCGGGACAGGCGGACCTACGAGCAGTACTTC.

The genes are TRBV4-1 and TRBJ1-2; 7 bases map to TRBD1. The germline gives CDR1 MGHRA, CDR2 YSYEKL. The J segment lost 2 bases and the V segment lost 5 bases, leaving 8 bases of the junction unmatched. The CDR3 totals 15 residues. The CDR3: CASSFRQGNNYGYTF. The DNA of the CDR3 is TGCGCCAGCAGCTTCCGACAGGGAAACAACTATGGCTACACCTTC.

The chain has TRBV7-7 and TRBJ2-2; 9 bases are shared with TRBD2. The CDR3 length is 16 residues. Germline CDR1 is SSHAT and CDR2 is FNYEAQ (reference sequence). The V and J ends lost 5 bases and 0 bases, in that order; junction bases with no gene match: 4. The CDR3 bases are TGTGCCAGCAGCCTACTAGCGGGTGCGAACACCGGGGAGCTGTTTTTT. It translates to CASSLLAGANTGELFF.

The chain links TRBV4-1 to TRBJ2-7, with 8 bases identical to TRBD2. CDR3 length equals 18 residues. In germline, CDR1 is MGHRA, CDR2 YSYEKL. V shed 2 bases, J shed 0 bases, and the junction held 12 bases outside the gene matches. In DNA, the CDR3 is TGCGCCAGCAGCCAAAGGATAGCGGGACATTTTAGCTCCTACGAGCAGTACTTC. It is translated as CASSQRIAGHFSSYEQYF.

The chain employs TRBV29-1 and TRBJ2-5, with 7 positions matching TRBD1. The CDR3 spans 14 residues. CDR1 is SQVTM and CDR2 is ANQGSEA in the germline V gene. V trimming: 3 bases; J trimming: 5 bases; junction bases outside the gene matches: 9. The CDR3 loop reads CSVDGQGDTETQYF. Here the CDR3 DNA reads TGCAGCGTTGATGGTCAGGGGGATACGGAGACCCAGTACTTC.

The chain joins TRBV4-1 to TRBJ1-1; D is uncertain. This CDR3 contains 16 residues. The V end was cut by 0 bases, the J end by 10 bases, with 21 bases between. Germline CDR1 is MGHRA and CDR2 is YSYEKL. The CDR3: CASSQDWESVERRAFF. Written as DNA, the CDR3 is TGCGCCAGCAGCCAAGATTGGGAGAGTGTTGAACGTAGAGCTTTCTTT.

This clone was counted once. V is TRBV5-4 and J is TRBJ2-2; 9 nucleotides match TRBD2. V trimming: 0 bases; J trimming: 6 bases; junction bases outside the gene matches: 0. This CDR3 has 14 amino acids. CDR1 SGHNT and CDR2 YYREEE come from the germline V gene (reference sequence). The CDR3 DNA is TGTGCCAGCAGCTTGGGACTAGCGGCCGGGGAGCTGTTTTTT. Translating it yields CASSLGLAAGELFF.

The chain employs TRBV5-6 and TRBJ1-5; weak D call: TRBD1 (6 bases). Germline V CDR1 and CDR2: SGHDT, YYEEEE. This CDR3 region has 15 residues. The ends were cut back, 4 bases at V and 3 bases at J, with 14 bases in the middle. CDR3 sequence (DNA): TGTGCCAGCAGCAACAGGGCGGGGGTCAATCAGCCCCAGCATTTT. Its protein is CASSNRAGVNQPQHF.

The chain links TRBV6-5 to TRBJ2-7; 8 positions agree with TRBD1. This CDR3 has 15 amino acids. Germline V gene lookup returns CDR1 MNHEY and CDR2 SVGAGI. V was pared by 7 bases and J by 3 bases, with 11 bases of the junction left unmatched. DNA for the CDR3: TGTGCCAGCACCCGACTCGTAGGACAGGGCTACGAGCAGTACTTC. This encodes CASTRLVGQGYEQYF.

The genes are TRBV14 and TRBJ2-2; D is unresolved. The CDR3 length is 13 residues. V gave up 6 bases and J gave up 3 bases, with 8 bases separating them. Germline-derived CDR1 and CDR2 are SGHDN and FVKESK. The CDR3 nucleotides are TGTGCCAGCAGTAACCGGGACACCGGGGAGCTGTTTTTT. It yields the protein CASSNRDTGELFF. Combining the CDR3 with reference TRBV14 and TRBJ2-2 gives the whole variable domain EAGVTQFPSHSVIEKGQTVTLRCDPISGHDNLYWYRRVMGKEIKFLLHFVKESKQDESGMPNNRFLAERTGGTYSTLKVQPAELEDSGVYFCASSNRDTGELFFGEGSRLTVL.

The chain joins TRBV5-1 to TRBJ2-1; 13 nucleotides match TRBD2. After removal of 0 bases from V and 7 bases from J, the junction contained 1 base not matched to a gene. CDR3 length equals 15 residues. The germline V gene encodes CDR1 SGHRS and CDR2 YFSETQ. CDR3 in amino acids: CASSLGTSGSNEQFF. In DNA, the CDR3 is TGCGCCAGCAGCTTGGGGACTAGCGGGAGTAATGAGCAGTTCTTC.

This chain connects TRBV6-1 to TRBJ2-2; TRBD2 is a possible D gene (7 bases). Trimming removed 0 bases at V and 0 bases at J, with 11 bases between. The CDR3 is 17 amino acids. Germline V gene data show CDR1 as MNHNS and CDR2 as SASEGT. The CDR3 spells CASSEAGGGTNTGELFF. In DNA form, the CDR3 reads TGTGCCAGCAGTGAAGCGGGCGGGGGCACGAACACCGGGGAGCTGTTTTTT.

This chain links TRBV6-1 with TRBJ1-5, with D possibly TRBD1 on 5 matching bases. This CDR3 comprises 15 residues. With 2 bases removed from V and 5 bases from J, the gap between germline ends came to 13 bases. Germline CDR1 and CDR2: MNHNS and SASEGT. The CDR3 DNA is TGTGCCAGCAGTGAATCAACAGGTTGGGATCAGCCCCAGCATTTT. Translating it yields CASSESTGWDQPQHF.

Details on this clone: One end of the junction is discordant with germline, which a read error may explain. This chain uses TRBV25-1 with TRBJ2-7; 8 nucleotides agree with TRBD1. This CDR3 contains 14 residues. From germline, CDR1 is MGHDK and CDR2 SYGVNS. The CDR3: CANSTGQETYEQYF. The CDR3 coding sequence is TGTGCCAACAGTACGGGACAGGAGACCTACGAGCAGTACTTC.

This clone was detected once. The chain carries TRBV28 and TRBJ2-3, with D maybe TRBD1 (6 bases). V lost 5 bases to trimming and J lost 6 bases, with 24 bases between them. The CDR3 has 17 residues. Germline CDR1 and CDR2: MDHEN and SYDVKM. CDR3 protein: CASSPPTGEVHGDTQYF. As DNA, the CDR3 is TGTGCCAGCAGTCCCCCGACAGGAGAAGTTCATGGGGATACGCAGTATTTT.